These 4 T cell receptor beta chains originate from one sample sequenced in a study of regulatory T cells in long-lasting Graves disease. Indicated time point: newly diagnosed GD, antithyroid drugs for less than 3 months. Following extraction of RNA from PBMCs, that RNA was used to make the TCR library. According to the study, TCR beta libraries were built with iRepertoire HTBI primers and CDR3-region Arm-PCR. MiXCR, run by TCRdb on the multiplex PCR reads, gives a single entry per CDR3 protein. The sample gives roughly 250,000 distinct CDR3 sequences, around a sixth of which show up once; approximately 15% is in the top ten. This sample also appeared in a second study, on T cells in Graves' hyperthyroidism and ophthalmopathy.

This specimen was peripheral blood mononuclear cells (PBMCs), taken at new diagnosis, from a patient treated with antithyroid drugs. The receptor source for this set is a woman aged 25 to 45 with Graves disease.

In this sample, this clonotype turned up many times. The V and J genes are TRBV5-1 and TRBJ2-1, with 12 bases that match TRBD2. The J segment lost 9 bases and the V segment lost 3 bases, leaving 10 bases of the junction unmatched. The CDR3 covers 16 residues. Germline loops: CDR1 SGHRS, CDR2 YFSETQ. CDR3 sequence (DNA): TGCGCCAGCAGCTCATACTCTAGCGGGGGGGCAGCTGAGCAGTTCTTC. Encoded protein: CASSSYSSGGAAEQFF.

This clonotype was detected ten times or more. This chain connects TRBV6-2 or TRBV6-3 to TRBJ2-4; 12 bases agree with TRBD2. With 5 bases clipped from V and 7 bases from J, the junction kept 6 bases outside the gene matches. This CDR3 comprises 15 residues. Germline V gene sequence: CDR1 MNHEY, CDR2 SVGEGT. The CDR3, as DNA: TGTGCCAGCAGTGACCGACTAGCGGGGGTCAACATTCAGTACTTC. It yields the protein CASSDRLAGVNIQYF.

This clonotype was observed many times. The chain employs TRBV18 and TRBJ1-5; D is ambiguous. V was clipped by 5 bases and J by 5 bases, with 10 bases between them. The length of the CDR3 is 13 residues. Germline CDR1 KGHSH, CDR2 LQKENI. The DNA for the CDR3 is TGTGCCAGCTCATTTCGGGTAGATCAGCCCCAGCATTTT. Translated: CASSFRVDQPQHF.

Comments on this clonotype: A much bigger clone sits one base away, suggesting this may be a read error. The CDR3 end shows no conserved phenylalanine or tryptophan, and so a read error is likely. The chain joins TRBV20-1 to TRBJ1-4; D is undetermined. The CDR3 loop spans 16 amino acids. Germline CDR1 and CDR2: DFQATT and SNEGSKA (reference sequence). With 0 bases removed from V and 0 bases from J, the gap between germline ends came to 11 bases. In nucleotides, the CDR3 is TGCAGTGCTAGAGATATTATGCGGTCAACTAATGAAAAACTGTTTCTT. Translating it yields CSARDIMRSTNEKLFL.